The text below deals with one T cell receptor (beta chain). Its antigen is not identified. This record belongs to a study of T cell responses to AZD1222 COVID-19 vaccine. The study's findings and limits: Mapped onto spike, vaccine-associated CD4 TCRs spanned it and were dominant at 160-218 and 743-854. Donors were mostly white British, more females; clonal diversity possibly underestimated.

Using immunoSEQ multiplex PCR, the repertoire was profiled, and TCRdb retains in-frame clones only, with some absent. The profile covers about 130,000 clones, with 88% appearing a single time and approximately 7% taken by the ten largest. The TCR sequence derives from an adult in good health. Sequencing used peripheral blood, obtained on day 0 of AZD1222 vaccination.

DNA for the CDR3: TGTGCCAGCAGCCCCCGTGGACTGAACACTGAAGCTTTCTTT. Amino acids: CASSPRGLNTEAFF. The V call is TRBV11-2, the J call TRBJ1-1, with unresolved D. The CDR3 length is 14 residues. V was clipped by 5 bases and J by 0 bases, with 10 bases between them. Germline lookup yields CDR1 SGHAT and CDR2 FQNNGV.